These T cell receptor beta chains were read from a single sample in a study of T-cell memory formation after mild COVID-19. In TCRdb, the 5' RACE reads were re-called with MiXCR into one record per CDR3 protein. The table has about 350,000 distinct CDR3 sequences, approximately 15% seen once; the top ten hold around 22%. The source material was PBMCs or a T cell subset sorted from them (not recorded which). The origin of the receptors is a man between 18 and 29 years old who had mild COVID-19 (a few samples of this study predate the infection). Cell type and time point are not known. Both conserved end residues are part of each CDR3. D genes are given only for firm matches. Part of the rows lack a size; the others show once, few, many or a class for expanded clones.

TRBV24-1,.,13,TRBJ1-1,few,CATSDTREGEAFF,TGTGCCACCAGTGACACCCGGGAGGGTGAAGCTTTCTTT
TRBV5-1,.,14,TRBJ2-3,few,CASSLLLGTDTQYF,TGCGCCAGCAGCTTGCTTCTAGGCACAGATACGCAGTATTTT
TRBV4-3,.,13,TRBJ1-1,many,CASCARGGTEAFF,TGCGCCAGCTGCGCGCGGGGGGGCACTGAAGCTTTCTTT
TRBV5-1,.,13,TRBJ1-4,.,CASRGGDNEKLFF,TGCGCCAGCAGGGGGGGTGACAATGAAAAACTGTTTTTT
TRBV12-3/TRBV12-4,.,13,TRBJ2-1,many,CASSPRLVNEQFF,TGTGCCAGCAGTCCGCGACTAGTCAATGAGCAGTTCTTC
TRBV23-1,.,14,TRBJ1-5,few,CASSQSLQGKPQHF,TGCGCCAGCAGTCAATCTCTTCAGGGGAAGCCCCAGCATTTT
TRBV7-2,.,14,TRBJ2-3,.,CASSPTRWTDTQYF,TGTGCCAGCAGCCCGACCAGGTGGACGGATACGCAGTATTTT
TRBV28,TRBD1,15,TRBJ2-2,many,CASRSLRGSTGELFF,TGTGCCAGCAGGAGCCTCAGGGGGAGCACCGGGGAGCTGTTTTTT
TRBV4-2,.,15,TRBJ1-1,few,CASSQVAGMNTEAFF,TGTGCCAGCAGCCAAGTTGCAGGGATGAACACTGAAGCTTTCTTT
TRBV4-3,TRBD2,14,TRBJ2-2,.,CASTDSGGARELFF,TGCGCCAGCACCGATAGCGGGGGGGCCCGGGAGCTGTTTTTT